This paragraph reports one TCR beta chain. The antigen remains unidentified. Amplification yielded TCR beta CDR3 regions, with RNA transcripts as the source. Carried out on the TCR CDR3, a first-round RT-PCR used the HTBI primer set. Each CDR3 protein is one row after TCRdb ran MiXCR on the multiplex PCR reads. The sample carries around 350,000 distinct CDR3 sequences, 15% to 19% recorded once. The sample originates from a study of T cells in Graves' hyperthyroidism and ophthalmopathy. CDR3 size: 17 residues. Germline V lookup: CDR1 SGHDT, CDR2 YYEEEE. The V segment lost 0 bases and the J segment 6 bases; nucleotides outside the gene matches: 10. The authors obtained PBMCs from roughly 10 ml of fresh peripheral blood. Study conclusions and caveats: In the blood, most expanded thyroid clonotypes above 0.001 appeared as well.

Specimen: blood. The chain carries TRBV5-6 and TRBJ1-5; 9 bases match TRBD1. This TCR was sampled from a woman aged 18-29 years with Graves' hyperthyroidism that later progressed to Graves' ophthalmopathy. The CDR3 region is CASSLGGGQGWFQPQHF. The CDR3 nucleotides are TGTGCCAGCAGCTTGGGGGGGGGACAGGGCTGGTTTCAGCCCCAGCATTTT.